A single T cell receptor beta chain is shown here with its context. Its specificity is not known. The entry originates in a study of cytomegalovirus exposure and HLA in healthy donors. The CDR3 covers 13 residues. V was clipped by 8 bases and J by 3 bases; unmatched bases: 6. Per germline, CDR1 SQVTM and CDR2 ANQGSEA. Study findings and constraints: Most TCR sequences proved rare, with some public TCRs found in many donors.

Profiling relied on immunoSEQ multiplex PCR, and the TCRdb table lists in-frame clones only, not all of them. Among 150,000 to 200,000 clones, 85% were seen once, and the ten largest hold around 2%. The sample taken for sequencing was PBMCs. The sequence derives from a man younger than 45 in good health and CMV-seropositive. J is TRBJ1-2 and V is TRBV29-1; 10 nucleotides line up with TRBD1. CDR3 loop: CSSTGGSDYGYTF. CDR3 in DNA: TGCAGCTCGACAGGGGGCTCTGACTATGGCTACACCTTC.